The 9 T cell receptor beta chains in this list originate from one sample, sequenced in a study of CD8 T cells in ankylosing spondylitis. TCRdb reprocessed the 5' RACE reads with MiXCR, giving one entry per CDR3 protein. Of around 450,000 distinct CDR3 sequences detected, more than 25% appear once; the ten largest clones hold about 0.92%. Their antigens remain unidentified. General study results and limits: Typical of ankylosing spondylitis blood, it appeared, was a TCR beta motif of roughly eight highly homologous variants.

Sequenced material: blood, either unsorted or a sorted T cell fraction (not recorded which). These receptors originate from a male donor with ankylosing spondylitis.

With respect to this clonotype: A read error may explain this, as a much larger clone is one base away. The CDR3 loop reads CSARGYNEQFF. CDR3 coding DNA: TGCAGTGCTAGAGGATACAATGAGCAGTTCTTC. This chain links TRBV20-1 with TRBJ2-1, with D uncertain. This CDR3 comprises 11 residues. V shed 1 base and J shed 4 bases, with 2 bases lying between them. CDR1 DFQATT and CDR2 SNEGSKA come from the germline V gene (reference sequence).

The rearrangement uses TRBV3-1 and TRBJ2-7; D remains unclear. V was clipped by 3 bases and J by 7 bases, with 13 bases between them. This CDR3 comprises 13 residues. The germline gives CDR1 LGHDT, CDR2 YNNKEL (reference sequence). Here the CDR3 DNA reads TGTGCCAGCAGCCAGAAACGTATCGGAGAGCAGTACTTC. Encoded protein: CASSQKRIGEQYF.

In this sample, this clonotype turned up many times. The chain carries TRBV12-3 or TRBV12-4 and TRBJ2-5; D is ambiguous. The CDR3 spans 14 residues. The V end lost 3 bases, the J end lost 5 bases, and 13 bases lay between the germline ends. The CDR3 spells CASSFQSTGETQYF. The CDR3 DNA reads as TGTGCCAGCAGTTTCCAGAGTACCGGGGAGACCCAGTACTTC.

The chain carries TRBV11-2 and TRBJ1-6, with TRBD1 as a possible D gene (6 bases). This CDR3 spans 16 amino acids. Germline V CDR1 and CDR2: SGHAT, FQNNGV. Trimming left V 5 bases short and J 0 bases short, with 11 bases between. CDR3 loop: CASSPRGSSYNSPLHF. CDR3 coding DNA: TGTGCCAGCAGCCCCAGGGGCAGCTCCTATAATTCACCCCTCCACTTT.

The chain couples TRBV3-1 to TRBJ1-1; a weak D match, TRBD1 (5 bases). Trimming pared 2 bases from V and 11 bases from J, leaving 12 bases between. Germline V gives CDR1 LGHDT, CDR2 YNNKEL (reference sequence). The CDR3 runs to 12 residues. CDR3 in amino acids: CASSQRLGAAFF. For the CDR3, the DNA is TGTGCCAGCAGCCAAAGGTTAGGGGCGGCTTTCTTT. The whole variable domain, remainder taken from reference TRBV3-1 and TRBJ1-1, is DTAVSQTPKYLVTQMGNDKSIKCEQNLGHDTMYWYKQDSKKFLKIMFSYNNKELIINETVPNRFSPKSPDKAHLNLHINSLELGDSAVYFCASSQRLGAAFFGQGTRLTVV.

This clonotype was picked up a small number of times. This chain connects TRBV29-1 to TRBJ2-5; 11 bases align to TRBD1. Germline CDR1 SQVTM, CDR2 ANQGSEA. The junction had 10 bases not matched to a gene; V was cut back by 5 bases and J by 5 bases. The CDR3 spans 15 residues. The CDR3 DNA reads TGCAGCGTTACCAGAGGACAGGGGGCTAGGGAGACCCAGTACTTC. It translates to CSVTRGQGARETQYF.

The V gene is TRBV7-2, the J gene TRBJ2-7; 15 positions agree with TRBD2. The CDR3 contains 15 residues. Germline V gives CDR1 SGHTA, CDR2 FQGNSA. The V segment lost 5 bases and the J segment 3 bases; nucleotides outside the gene matches: 2. The CDR3: CASSRTSGGVYEQYF. The CDR3 DNA reads as TGTGCCAGCAGCAGGACTAGCGGGGGGGTCTACGAGCAGTACTTC.

This chain links TRBV20-1 with TRBJ2-1, with no clear D. This CDR3 has 14 amino acids. Trimming pared 1 base from V and 4 bases from J, leaving 11 bases between. The germline gives CDR1 DFQATT, CDR2 SNEGSKA (reference sequence). Here the CDR3 DNA reads TGCAGTGCTAGAGTTCCCTCCCGGTACAATGAGCAGTTCTTC. Residues: CSARVPSRYNEQFF.

This clonotype was counted ten times or more. The CDR3 protein is CASSLTPGSVYNEQFF. The CDR3 DNA sequence: TGTGCCAGCAGCTTAACTCCGGGGTCCGTCTACAATGAGCAGTTCTTC. The chain recombines TRBV7-9 with TRBJ2-1, with D possibly matching TRBD2 (5 bases). CDR3 length: 16 amino acids. Germline V gene data show CDR1 as SEHNR and CDR2 as FQNEAQ (reference sequence). Trimming removed 2 bases at V and 3 bases at J, with 14 bases between. Drawing the rest from reference TRBV7-9 and TRBJ2-1, the complete variable domain is DTGVSQNPRHKITKRGQNVTFRCDPISEHNRLYWYRQTLGQGPEFLTYFQNEAQLEKSRLLSDRFSAERPKGSFSTLEIQRTEQGDSAMYLCASSLTPGSVYNEQFFGPGTRLTVL.